The 5 T cell receptor beta chains in this list originate from one sample, sequenced in a study of control samples from healthy donors and cancer patients. Clones were sequenced by immunoSEQ multiplex PCR, and TCRdb holds only the in-frame ones, with some missing. The sample records roughly 80,000 clones, roughly 89% being singletons. Sequencing input: PBMCs. The receptors here all came from a woman aged 60 to 75 with head and neck cancer.

The V and J genes are TRBV5-1 and TRBJ2-5; perhaps TRBD1 as D (6 bases). Trimming took off 2 bases at V and 3 bases at J, with 14 bases between the two ends. Germline-derived CDR1 and CDR2 are SGHRS and YFSETQ. This CDR3 has 15 residues. Here the CDR3 reads CASSFTGSGEETQYF. Written as DNA, the CDR3 is TGCGCCAGCAGCTTCACAGGGAGCGGAGAAGAGACCCAGTACTTC.

This chain connects TRBV6-4 to TRBJ2-3; 7 bases agree with TRBD2. This CDR3 is built from 14 residues. The junction had 4 bases not matched to a gene; V was cut back by 2 bases and J by 5 bases. CDR1 MRHNA and CDR2 SNTAGT come from the germline V gene. DNA for the CDR3: TGTGCCAGCAGTGACACGGGGGGAAGAGATACGCAGTATTTT. Translated: CASSDTGGRDTQYF.

V is TRBV28 and J is TRBJ2-7; D gene uncertain. The length of the CDR3 is 14 residues. Looked up from germline, CDR1 is MDHEN and CDR2 is SYDVKM. Trimming shortened V by 6 bases and J by 6 bases, and 18 bases separated the two germline ends. Here the CDR3 DNA reads TGTGCCAGCAGCTCCGGAATAGGCCTCTCCGAGCAGTACTTC. Its translation: CASSSGIGLSEQYF. Combining the CDR3 with reference TRBV28 and TRBJ2-7 gives the whole variable domain DVKVTQSSRYLVKRTGEKVFLECVQDMDHENMFWYRQDPGLGLRLIYFSYDVKMKEKGDIPEGYSVSREKKERFSLILESASTNQTSMYLCASSSGIGLSEQYFGPGTRLTVT.

This clone was counted a single time. The CDR3 DNA is TGCGCCAGCAGTGGGCTGTATGATACGCAGTATTTT. Protein: CASSGLYDTQYF. The rearrangement joins TRBV10-2 to TRBJ2-3; the D is unclear. Trimming took 4 bases from V and 6 from J, leaving 8 bases between them. This CDR3 region has 12 residues. Germline V gene data show CDR1 as WSHSY and CDR2 as SAAADI.

The V call is TRBV5-4, the J call TRBJ2-7, with TRBD2 identical over 11 bases. The CDR3 runs 16 residues. After removal of 1 base from V and 0 bases from J, the junction contained 3 bases not matched to a gene. The V gene's germline CDR1 is SGHNT and CDR2 YYREEE (reference sequence). The CDR3 sequence is CASSLFLAGGSYEQYF. For the CDR3, the DNA is TGTGCCAGCAGCTTGTTTCTAGCGGGAGGCTCCTACGAGCAGTACTTC.